This T cell receptor beta chain derives from a study of OX40 agonist ivuxolimab in advanced cancers. Study as a whole: Recorded diagnoses for dose-escalation patients were hepatocellular carcinoma, melanoma, renal cell or head and neck cancer. Study-wide results and limits: Averaging showed that CD8+ T cells had more expanded clones than CD4+ did. Among expanded peripheral T cells, antigen specificity went undetermined.

The sample holds one count of this clone. The antigen is not known. The V gene's germline CDR1 is LNHNV and CDR2 YYDKDF (reference sequence). CDR3 size: 15 residues. V shed 1 base and J 4 bases; nucleotides not matched to a gene: 6. Some clones are missing from TCRdb's copy, which holds only in-frame ones; the method was immunoSEQ multiplex PCR. The table has 10,000 to 15,000 clones, 60% to 80% seen once; the top ten hold 25% to 30%. The receptor comes from an adult with an advanced solid tumor such as melanoma, head and neck, liver or kidney cancer. This material consisted of CD4+ or CD8+ T cells sorted from blood, taken in a trial of the OX40 agonist ivuxolimab. The chain couples TRBV15 to TRBJ1-1, with 7 bases identical to TRBD1. This chain's CDR3 is CATSRGPTGSTEAFF. The DNA for the CDR3 is TGTGCCACCAGCAGAGGACCGACAGGGAGCACTGAAGCTTTCTTT.